These 18 T cell receptor beta chains share one sample of origin, sequenced in a study of shared clonotypes between healthy human individuals. Assay used: immunoSEQ multiplex PCR; TCRdb lists only in-frame clones, some missing. The sample shows around 1,000,000 clones, 70% to 80% of them seen only once. The sample consisted of memory CD4+ T cells from PBMCs. As to subset: CD45RA-negative fraction. The origin of the receptors is a man younger than 35 in good health. Some clones in this sample may be carry-over from other donors' samples.

The J gene is TRBJ2-3, the V gene TRBV4-2; 9 bases agree with TRBD2. Per germline, CDR1 LGHNA and CDR2 YNFKEQ. CDR3 length: 19 residues. Losses at the gene ends were 1 base for V and 0 bases for J; bases not matched to a gene: 11. This CDR3 is CASSQAVQSGRSSTDTQYF. CDR3 in DNA: TGTGCCAGCAGCCAAGCAGTTCAGAGCGGGAGGTCCAGCACAGATACGCAGTATTTT.

This clone has just a few counts. The gene calls are TRBV7-9 and TRBJ1-1; 8 bases are shared with TRBD1. The ends lost 5 bases at V and 3 bases at J; junction bases unmatched: 11. Looked up from germline, CDR1 is SEHNR and CDR2 is FQNEAQ (reference sequence). The CDR3 length is 16 residues. DNA for the CDR3: TGTGCCAGCAGCCCATCCCCCGGACAGGGTCACACTGAAGCTTTCTTT. This translates into CASSPSPGQGHTEAFF.

This clone came up once. The CDR3 reads CASSPSYYTDTQYF. CDR3 in DNA: TGTGCCAGCAGCCCAAGCTACTACACAGATACGCAGTATTTT. This chain links TRBV9 with TRBJ2-3; D gene uncertain. The germline V and J ends were trimmed by 4 bases and 2 bases, with 11 bases remaining between them. This CDR3 is built from 14 residues. The germline V gene encodes CDR1 SGDLS and CDR2 YYNGEE.

The chain carries TRBV18 and TRBJ1-1, with TRBD1 as a possible D gene (6 bases). Trimming stripped 6 bases from V and 4 bases from J, with 21 bases between. The CDR3 extends over 16 amino acids. Looked up from germline, CDR1 is KGHSH and CDR2 is LQKENI. The CDR3 here is CASSRVREGGATEAFF. In nucleotides, the CDR3 is TGTGCCAGCTCCCGTGTAAGAGAAGGGGGGGCCACTGAAGCTTTCTTT. The entire variable domain, with the rest obtained from reference TRBV18 and TRBJ1-1, is as follows: NAGVMQNPRHLVRRRGQEARLRCSPMKGHSHVYWYRQLPEEGLKFMVYLQKENIIDESGMPKERFSAEFPKEGPSILRIQQVVRGDSAAYFCASSRVREGGATEAFFGQGTRLTVV.

In this sample, this clone turned up a few times. The J gene is TRBJ1-2, the V gene TRBV4-1, with 9 nucleotides matching TRBD1. CDR3 length equals 13 residues. Trimming removed 3 bases from V and 8 bases from J; junction bases left unmatched: 4. The germline CDR1 and CDR2 sequences are MGHRA and YSYEKL. The CDR3 DNA reads TGCGCCAGCAGCCACCGACAGGGGGGGGGCTACACCTTC. Its translation is CASSHRQGGGYTF.

V and J are TRBV4-3 and TRBJ2-3; unclear D gene. Germline CDR1 is LGHNA and CDR2 is YSLEER. This CDR3 has 14 amino acids. V was cut by 1 base and J by 4 bases, with 9 bases left in between. The CDR3 DNA reads as TGCGCCAGCAGCCAAGCCCCTCCGGCAGATACGCAGTATTTT. Its protein is CASSQAPPADTQYF.

This rearrangement joins TRBV10-1 to TRBJ1-1, with D tentatively TRBD1 (5 bases). Germline lookup yields CDR1 WNHNN and CDR2 SYGVQD (reference sequence). Trimming pared 2 bases from V and 8 bases from J, leaving 12 bases between. The CDR3 is made up of 13 amino acids. CDR3 nucleotides: TGCGCCAGCAGTGAGGGGACGGTCCGAGAAGCTTTCTTT. Encoded protein: CASSEGTVREAFF.

This chain links TRBV6-6 with TRBJ1-5; D call uncertain. Germline CDR1 is MNHNY and CDR2 is SVGAGI (reference sequence). Trimming took 7 bases from V and 1 from J, leaving 17 bases between them. The CDR3 consists of 16 residues. For the CDR3, the DNA is TGTGCCAGCACCCGAATAGCCGGGAGAAGCAATCAGCCCCAGCATTTT. Encoded protein: CASTRIAGRSNQPQHF.

The chain links TRBV7-2 to TRBJ1-2, with unresolved D. Germline V gene data show CDR1 as SGHTA and CDR2 as FQGNSA. The germline V and J ends were trimmed by 8 bases and 7 bases, with 23 bases remaining between them. CDR3 length: 15 residues. The CDR3 sequence is CASFPGPTPLGGYTF. The CDR3 DNA reads as TGTGCCAGCTTTCCCGGCCCGACCCCCCTGGGTGGCTACACCTTC.

This CDR3 is CASSEEGPPVNEQFF. The CDR3 DNA reads TGTGCCAGCAGTGAAGAGGGTCCCCCTGTCAATGAGCAGTTCTTC. The chain recombines TRBV25-1 with TRBJ2-1; a possible D gene is TRBD2 (5 bases). The V gene lost 2 bases and the J gene lost 6 bases, with 14 bases spanning the gap. The CDR3 is made up of 15 amino acids. Germline V gives CDR1 MGHDK, CDR2 SYGVNS. The variable domain in full, completed from reference TRBV25-1 and TRBJ2-1, reads EADIYQTPRYLVIGTGKKITLECSQTMGHDKMYWYQQDPGMELHLIHYSYGVNSTEKGDLSSESTVSRIRTEHFPLTLESARPSHTSQYLCASSEEGPPVNEQFFGPGTRLTVL.

The gene calls are TRBV5-1 and TRBJ2-4, with unresolved D. The CDR3 has 14 amino acids. CDR1 SGHRS and CDR2 YFSETQ come from the germline V gene. Trimming removed 1 base from V and 6 bases from J, with 11 bases in between. The CDR3 DNA reads as TGCGCCAGCAGCTTGCTGGGTCAGACAAACATTCAGTACTTC. Encoded protein: CASSLLGQTNIQYF. Based on the CDR3 plus reference TRBV5-1 and TRBJ2-4, the full variable domain is KAGVTQTPRYLIKTRGQQVTLSCSPISGHRSVSWYQQTPGQGLQFLFEYFSETQRNKGNFPGRFSGRQFSNSRSEMNVSTLELGDSALYLCASSLLGQTNIQYFGAGTRLSVL.

About this clone: Other DNA sequences in the same sample also yield this CDR3. V is TRBV11-3 and J is TRBJ2-5; perhaps TRBD1 as D (5 bases). The germline CDR1 and CDR2 sequences are SGHNT and YENEEA. V lost 3 bases and J 4 bases, leaving 6 bases between the germline ends. This CDR3 has 12 amino acids. CDR3 in DNA: TGTGCCAGCAGCTTGGGGCGAGAGACCCAGTACTTC. Amino acid sequence: CASSLGRETQYF.

The genes are TRBV19 and TRBJ2-1; 10 bases match TRBD1. The V gene's germline CDR1 is LNHDA and CDR2 SQIVND (reference sequence). The CDR3 runs 17 residues. V gave up 7 bases and J gave up 5 bases; unmatched junction bases: 14. CDR3 DNA: TGTGCCAGTAAACCCCAACTGGGACAGGGGCCGAACAATGAGCAGTTCTTC. Residues: CASKPQLGQGPNNEQFF.

This clone was counted only a few times. The chain links TRBV6-6 to TRBJ1-1; D is unclear. Germline values: CDR1 MNHNY, CDR2 SVGAGI (reference sequence). The CDR3 runs 14 residues. Trimming stripped 6 bases from V and 0 bases from J, with 11 bases between. The CDR3, as DNA: TGTGCCAGCAGCCAATCGGGAGTGAACACTGAAGCTTTCTTT. Protein sequence: CASSQSGVNTEAFF.

The V gene is TRBV5-5, the J gene TRBJ2-1; 13 bases line up with TRBD2. The CDR3 runs 17 residues. V lost 0 bases and J lost 4; bases outside the gene matches: 4. From germline, CDR1 is SGHKS and CDR2 YYEKEE (reference sequence). CDR3 sequence (DNA): TGTGCCAGCAGCTTGGATACTAGCGGGAGGGGATACAATGAGCAGTTCTTC. Its protein product is CASSLDTSGRGYNEQFF.

The chain recombines TRBV6-5 with TRBJ2-5; 7 nucleotides align to TRBD1. Gene TRBJ2-7 matches the end of the DNA better, so the J call may be wrong. CDR1 and CDR2 from the germline V gene are MNHEY and SVGAGI. The CDR3 loop spans 14 amino acids. CDR3 bases: TGTGCCAGCAGTTACGGACAGGACTCCTACGAGCAGTACTTC. Translated, it gives CASSYGQDSYEQYF.

About this clone itself: Just one base apart from a much larger clone, this may be a read error. J is TRBJ2-1 and V is TRBV2; the D is unclear. Per the germline V gene, CDR1 is SNHLY and CDR2 is FYNNEI. The CDR3 consists of 11 residues. With 7 bases removed from V and 8 bases from J, the gap between germline ends came to 9 bases. The CDR3 DNA is TGTGCCAGCACCCGGAGCGATGAGCAGTTCTTC. Encoded protein: CASTRSDEQFF.

The chain links TRBV27 to TRBJ1-3, with D hard to call. Trimming shortened V by 1 base and J by 0 bases, and 13 bases separated the two germline ends. The germline V gene has CDR1 MNHEY and CDR2 SMNVEV (reference sequence). The CDR3 has 17 amino acids. The CDR3 loop reads CASSLLGPGRSGNTIYF. The CDR3 nucleotides read TGTGCCAGCAGTTTATTAGGACCGGGTCGCTCTGGAAACACCATATATTTT.